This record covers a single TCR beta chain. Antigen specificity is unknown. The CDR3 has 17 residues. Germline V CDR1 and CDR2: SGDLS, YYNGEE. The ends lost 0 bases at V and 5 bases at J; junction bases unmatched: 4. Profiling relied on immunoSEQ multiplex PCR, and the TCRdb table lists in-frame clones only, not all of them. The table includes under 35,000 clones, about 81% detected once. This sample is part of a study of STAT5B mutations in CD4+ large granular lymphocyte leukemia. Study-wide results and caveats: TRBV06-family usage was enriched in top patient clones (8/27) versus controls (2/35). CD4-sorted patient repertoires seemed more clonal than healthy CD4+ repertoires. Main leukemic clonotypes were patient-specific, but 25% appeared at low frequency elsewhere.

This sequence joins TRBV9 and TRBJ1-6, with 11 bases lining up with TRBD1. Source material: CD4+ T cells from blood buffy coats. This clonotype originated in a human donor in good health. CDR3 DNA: TGTGCCAGCAGCGTAGACGGGGGACAGGGGGATAATTCACCCCTCCACTTT. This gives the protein CASSVDGGQGDNSPLHF.